These 10 T cell receptor beta chains were all obtained from the same sample, sequenced in a study of T cell responses to AZD1222 COVID-19 vaccine. This table comes from immunoSEQ multiplex PCR, and its TCRdb copy is limited to in-frame clones, with some not included. The table lists around 120,000 clones, around 93% of them singletons. The specimen comprised peripheral blood, sampled 28 days after the second AZD1222 dose. These receptors were obtained from an adult who received the AZD1222 COVID-19 vaccine.

The chain uses TRBV5-1 and TRBJ1-4; D not certain. V shed 4 bases and J shed 3 bases, with 10 bases lying between them. Germline loops: CDR1 SGHRS, CDR2 YFSETQ. CDR3 length: 14 amino acids. The CDR3 DNA is TGCGCCAGCAGCCCATCTGTCCCTAATGAAAAACTGTTTTTT. It codes for CASSPSVPNEKLFF.

The V call is TRBV7-2, the J call TRBJ1-3, with D perhaps TRBD1 (5 bases). This CDR3 spans 16 amino acids. Germline V CDR1 and CDR2: SGHTA, FQGNSA. The V gene lost 0 bases and the J gene lost 0 bases, with 9 bases spanning the gap. CDR3 coding DNA: TGTGCCAGCAGCTTAGCGCAGGGAAGCTCTGGAAACACCATATATTTT. It translates to CASSLAQGSSGNTIYF.

The V and J genes are TRBV27 and TRBJ1-4; possibly TRBD1 for D (6 bases). V lost 3 bases and J lost 3, with 14 bases in between. This CDR3 contains 16 residues. Looked up from germline, CDR1 is MNHEY and CDR2 is SMNVEV (reference sequence). This chain's CDR3 is CASSLAGGLANEKLFF. The CDR3 coding sequence is TGTGCCAGCAGTTTGGCGGGGGGCTTGGCTAATGAAAAACTGTTTTTT.

The chain employs TRBV5-4 and TRBJ1-6; TRBD1 agrees at 9 bases. Germline assignment: CDR1 SGHNT and CDR2 YYREEE (reference sequence). After removal of 1 base from V and 8 bases from J, the junction contained 4 bases not matched to a gene. The CDR3 has 15 residues. The CDR3 DNA sequence: TGTGCCAGCAGCTTGAACAGGGGGCAAGATTCACCCCTCCACTTT. Translating gives CASSLNRGQDSPLHF.

This clone came up once. This sequence joins TRBV7-2 and TRBJ1-2, with D unclear. Germline values: CDR1 SGHTA, CDR2 FQGNSA. The CDR3 loop spans 12 amino acids. The ends were cut back, 8 bases at V and 3 bases at J, with 10 bases in the middle. The CDR3 protein is CASSRRDYGYTF. Here the CDR3 DNA reads TGTGCCAGCTCCCGACGGGACTATGGCTACACCTTC. Full variable domain (missing parts from reference TRBV7-2 and TRBJ1-2): GAGVSQSPSNKVTEKGKDVELRCDPISGHTALYWYRQSLGQGLEFLIYFQGNSAPDKSGLPSDRFSAERTGGSVSTLTIQRTQQEDSAVYLCASSRRDYGYTFGSGTRLTVV.

The chain couples TRBV19 to TRBJ1-6; 8 bases line up with TRBD1. This CDR3 spans 18 amino acids. The germline V gene has CDR1 LNHDA and CDR2 SQIVND (reference sequence). The V gene end was trimmed by 2 bases and the J gene end by 1 base; junction bases not matched to a gene: 7. Here the CDR3 reads CASSISQGAGSYNSPLHF. The CDR3 region has the DNA TGTGCCAGTAGTATATCCCAGGGGGCCGGATCCTATAATTCACCCCTCCACTTT.

The DNA for the CDR3 is TGTGCCAGTAGTATATCCTCAGGACGGAGCAATCAGCCCCAGCATTTT. Protein product: CASSISSGRSNQPQHF. The chain couples TRBV19 to TRBJ1-5; D gene uncertain. Germline V gene sequence: CDR1 LNHDA, CDR2 SQIVND (reference sequence). With 2 bases removed from V and 1 base from J, the gap between germline ends came to 12 bases. This CDR3 spans 16 amino acids.

The rearrangement joins TRBV5-1 to TRBJ2-3, with D possibly being TRBD2 (5 bases). CDR3 length: 14 amino acids. Germline lookup yields CDR1 SGHRS and CDR2 YFSETQ. V dropped 1 base and J dropped 2 bases, with 8 bases sitting between them. The CDR3 bases are TGCGCCAGCAGCTTGACGGGGAACACAGATACGCAGTATTTT. Encoded protein: CASSLTGNTDTQYF.

V and J are TRBV6-1 and TRBJ1-1; D uncertain. The CDR3 spans 12 residues. The germline V gene has CDR1 MNHNS and CDR2 SASEGT. V gave up 0 bases and J gave up 11 bases, with 10 bases separating them. This CDR3 is CASSEAFRQAFF. CDR3 nucleotide sequence: TGTGCCAGCAGTGAAGCTTTTCGTCAGGCTTTCTTT.

The chain uses TRBV3-1 (or the pseudogene TRBV3-2) and TRBJ2-5; D unresolved. This CDR3 comprises 13 residues. Looked up from germline, CDR1 is LGHDT and CDR2 is YNNKEL (reference sequence). The V gene lost 0 bases and the J gene lost 7 bases, with 9 bases spanning the gap. The CDR3 DNA reads TGTGCCAGCAGCCAAGATTCGCGTGCGACCCAGTACTTC. Protein sequence: CASSQDSRATQYF.